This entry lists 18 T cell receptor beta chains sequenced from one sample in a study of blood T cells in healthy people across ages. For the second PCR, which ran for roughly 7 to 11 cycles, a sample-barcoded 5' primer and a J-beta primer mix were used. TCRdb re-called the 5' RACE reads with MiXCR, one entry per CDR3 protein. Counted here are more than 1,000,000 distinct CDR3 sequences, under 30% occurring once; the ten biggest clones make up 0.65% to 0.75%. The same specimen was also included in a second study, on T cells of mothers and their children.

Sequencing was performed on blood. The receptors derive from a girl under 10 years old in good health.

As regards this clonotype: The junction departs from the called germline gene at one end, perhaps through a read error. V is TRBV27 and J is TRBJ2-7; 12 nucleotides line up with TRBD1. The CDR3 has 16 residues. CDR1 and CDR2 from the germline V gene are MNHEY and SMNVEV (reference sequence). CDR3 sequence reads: CATSLEGTGGIYEQYF. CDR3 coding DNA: TGTGCCACCAGTCTTGAGGGGACAGGGGGCATCTACGAGCAGTACTTC.

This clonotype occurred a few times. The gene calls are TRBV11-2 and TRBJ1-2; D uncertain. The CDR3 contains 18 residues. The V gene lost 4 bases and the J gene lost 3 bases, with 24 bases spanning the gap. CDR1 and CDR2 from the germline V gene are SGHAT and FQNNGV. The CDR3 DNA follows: TGTGCCAGCAGCTCCACTAGGAGGATTACTCCTGGGGACTATGGCTACACCTTC. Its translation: CASSSTRRITPGDYGYTF.

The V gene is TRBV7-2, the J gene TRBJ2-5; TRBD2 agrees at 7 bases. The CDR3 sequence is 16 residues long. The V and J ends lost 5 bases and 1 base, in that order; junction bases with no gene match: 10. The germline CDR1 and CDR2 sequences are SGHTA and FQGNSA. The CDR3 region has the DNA TGTGCCAGCAGCCCACCTGGAGCGGGGCCCCAAGAGACCCAGTACTTC. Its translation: CASSPPGAGPQETQYF.

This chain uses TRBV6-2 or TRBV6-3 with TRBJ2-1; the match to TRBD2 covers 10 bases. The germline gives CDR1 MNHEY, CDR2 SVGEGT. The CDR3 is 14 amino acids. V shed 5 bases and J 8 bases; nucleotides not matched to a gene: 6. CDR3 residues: CASSGASGSDEQFF. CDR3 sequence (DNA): TGTGCCAGCAGTGGCGCTAGCGGGAGCGATGAGCAGTTCTTC.

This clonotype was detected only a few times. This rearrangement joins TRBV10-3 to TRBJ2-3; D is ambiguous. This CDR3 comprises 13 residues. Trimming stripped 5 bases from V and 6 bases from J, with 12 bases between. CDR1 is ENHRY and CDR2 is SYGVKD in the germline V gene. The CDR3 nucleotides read TGTGCCATCAGTTCGCCGATAGGTGATACGCAGTATTTT. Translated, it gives CAISSPIGDTQYF.

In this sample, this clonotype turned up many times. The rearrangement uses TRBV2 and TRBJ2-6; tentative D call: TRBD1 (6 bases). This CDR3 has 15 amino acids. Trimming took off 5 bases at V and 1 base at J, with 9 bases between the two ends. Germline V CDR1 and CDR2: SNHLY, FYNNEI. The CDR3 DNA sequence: TGTGCCAGCAGTCCAGGGGTATCTGGGGCCAACGTCCTGACTTTC. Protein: CASSPGVSGANVLTF.

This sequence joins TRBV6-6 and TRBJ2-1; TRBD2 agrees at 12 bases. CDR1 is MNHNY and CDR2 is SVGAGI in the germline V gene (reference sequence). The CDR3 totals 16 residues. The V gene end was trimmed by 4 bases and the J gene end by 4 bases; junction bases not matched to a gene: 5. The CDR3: CASSSGTSGQYNEQFF. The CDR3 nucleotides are TGTGCCAGCAGTTCCGGGACTAGCGGGCAGTACAATGAGCAGTTCTTC.

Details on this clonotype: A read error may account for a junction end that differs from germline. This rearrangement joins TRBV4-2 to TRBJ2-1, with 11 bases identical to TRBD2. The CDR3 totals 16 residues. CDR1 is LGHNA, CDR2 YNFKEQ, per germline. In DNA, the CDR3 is TGTGCCGGCAGCCAAGTTAGCGGGAGGGCCTCCAACGAGCAGTTCTTC. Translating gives CAGSQVSGRASNEQFF.

The chain's CDR3 is CASSKGLDTQYF. For the CDR3, the DNA is TGTGCCAGCAGCAAGGGTTTGGATACGCAGTATTTT. The rearrangement links TRBV6-5 to TRBJ2-3; D is unresolved. V was pared by 6 bases and J by 6 bases, with 10 bases between. Germline-derived CDR1 and CDR2 are MNHEY and SVGAGI. The CDR3 extends over 12 amino acids.

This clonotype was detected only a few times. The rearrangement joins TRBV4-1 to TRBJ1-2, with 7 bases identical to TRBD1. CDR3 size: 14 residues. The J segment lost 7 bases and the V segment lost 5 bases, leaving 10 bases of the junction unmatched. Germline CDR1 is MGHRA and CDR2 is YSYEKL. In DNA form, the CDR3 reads TGCGCCAGCAGCGGAAGACAGGGATTCGGTGGCTACACCTTC. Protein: CASSGRQGFGGYTF.

The CDR3 nucleotides are TGTGCCAGCAGTTTAGGGGACGGCTACTACGAGCAGTACTTC. Translating it yields CASSLGDGYYEQYF. The chain has TRBV12-3 or TRBV12-4 and TRBJ2-7; D possibly matches TRBD1 or TRBD2 (5 bases each). V was shortened by 1 base and J by 3 bases, with 10 bases between the two germline ends. CDR3 length: 14 residues.

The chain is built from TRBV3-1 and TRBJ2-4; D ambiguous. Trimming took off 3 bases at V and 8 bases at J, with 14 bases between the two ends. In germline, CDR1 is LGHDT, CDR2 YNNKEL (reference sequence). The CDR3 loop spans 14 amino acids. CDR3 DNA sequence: TGTGCCAGCAGCCATTTCTCATCCCCCCACATTCAGTACTTC. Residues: CASSHFSSPHIQYF.

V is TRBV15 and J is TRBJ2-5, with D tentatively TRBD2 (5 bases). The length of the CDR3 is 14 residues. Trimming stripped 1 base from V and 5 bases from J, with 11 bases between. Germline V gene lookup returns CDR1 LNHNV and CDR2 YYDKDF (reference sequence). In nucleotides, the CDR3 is TGTGCCACCAGCAGAGCGCGGGTTGGGGAGACCCAGTACTTC. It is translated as CATSRARVGETQYF.

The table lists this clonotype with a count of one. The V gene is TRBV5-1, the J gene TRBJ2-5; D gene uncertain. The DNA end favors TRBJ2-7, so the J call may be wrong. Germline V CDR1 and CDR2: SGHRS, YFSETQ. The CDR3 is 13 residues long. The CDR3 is CASSLEGWYEQYF. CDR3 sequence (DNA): TGCGCCAGCAGCTTGGAGGGATGGTACGAGCAGTACTTC.

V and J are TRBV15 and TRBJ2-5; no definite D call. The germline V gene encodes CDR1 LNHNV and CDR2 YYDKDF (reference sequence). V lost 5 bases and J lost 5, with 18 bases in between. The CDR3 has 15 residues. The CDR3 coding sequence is TGTGCCACCAGCCCCCTAGGAAAAGGGTACGAGACCCAGTACTTC. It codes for CATSPLGKGYETQYF.

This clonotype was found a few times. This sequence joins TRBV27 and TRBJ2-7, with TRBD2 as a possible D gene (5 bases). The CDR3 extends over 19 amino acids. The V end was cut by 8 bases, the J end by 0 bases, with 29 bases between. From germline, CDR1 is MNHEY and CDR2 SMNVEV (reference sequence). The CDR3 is CASVGKLGPTRLNSYEQYF. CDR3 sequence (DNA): TGTGCCAGCGTAGGGAAGCTAGGCCCTACCAGACTAAACTCCTACGAGCAGTACTTC.

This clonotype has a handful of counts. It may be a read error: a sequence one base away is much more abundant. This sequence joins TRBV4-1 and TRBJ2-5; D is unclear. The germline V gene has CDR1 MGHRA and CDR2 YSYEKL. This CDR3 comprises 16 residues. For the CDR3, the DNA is TGCGCCAACAGCCAAGTTGAGGTAGTAGGCCAAGAGACCCAGTACTTC. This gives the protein CANSQVEVVGQETQYF.

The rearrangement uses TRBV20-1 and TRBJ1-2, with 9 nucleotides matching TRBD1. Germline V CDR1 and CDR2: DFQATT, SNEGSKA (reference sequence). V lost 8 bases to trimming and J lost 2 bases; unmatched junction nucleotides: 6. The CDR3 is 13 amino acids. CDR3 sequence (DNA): TGCAGTTCCCGGGACAGGGCAAACTATGGCTACACCTTC. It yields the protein CSSRDRANYGYTF.